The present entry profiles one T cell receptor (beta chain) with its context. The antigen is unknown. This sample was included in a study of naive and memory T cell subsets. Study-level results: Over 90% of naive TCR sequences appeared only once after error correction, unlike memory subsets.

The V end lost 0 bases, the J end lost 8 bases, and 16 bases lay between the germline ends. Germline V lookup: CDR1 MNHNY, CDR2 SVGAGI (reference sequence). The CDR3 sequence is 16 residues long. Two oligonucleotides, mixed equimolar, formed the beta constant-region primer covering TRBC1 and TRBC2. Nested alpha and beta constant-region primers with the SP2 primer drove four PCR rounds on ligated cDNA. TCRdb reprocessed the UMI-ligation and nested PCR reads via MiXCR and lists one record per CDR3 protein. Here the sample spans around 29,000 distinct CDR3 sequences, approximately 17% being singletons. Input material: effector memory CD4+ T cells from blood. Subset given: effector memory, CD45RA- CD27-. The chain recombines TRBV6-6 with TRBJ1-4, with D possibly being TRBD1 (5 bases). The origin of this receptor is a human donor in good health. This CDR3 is CASSYSSPGFGEKLFF. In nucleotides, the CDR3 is TGTGCCAGCAGTTACTCTTCGCCAGGGTTTGGAGAAAAACTGTTTTTT.